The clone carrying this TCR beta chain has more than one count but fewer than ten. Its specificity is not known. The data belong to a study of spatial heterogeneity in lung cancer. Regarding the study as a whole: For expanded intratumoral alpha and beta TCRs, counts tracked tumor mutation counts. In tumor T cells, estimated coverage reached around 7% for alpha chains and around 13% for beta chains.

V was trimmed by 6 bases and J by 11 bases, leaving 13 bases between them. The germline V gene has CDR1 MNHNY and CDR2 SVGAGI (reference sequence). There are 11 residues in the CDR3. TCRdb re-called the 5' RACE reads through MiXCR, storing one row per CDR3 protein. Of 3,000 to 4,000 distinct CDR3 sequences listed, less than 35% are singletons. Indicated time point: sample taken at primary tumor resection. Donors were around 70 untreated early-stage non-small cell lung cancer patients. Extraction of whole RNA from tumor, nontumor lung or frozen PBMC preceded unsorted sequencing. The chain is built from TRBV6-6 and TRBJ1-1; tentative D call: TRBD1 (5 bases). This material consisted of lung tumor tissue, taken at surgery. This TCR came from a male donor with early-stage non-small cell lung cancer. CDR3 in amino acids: CASSQGDGAFF. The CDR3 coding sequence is TGTGCCAGCAGCCAAGGGGACGGTGCTTTCTTT.